The clone carrying this T cell receptor (beta chain) was found a few times. What it binds is unknown. This specimen comes from a study of T-cell memory formation after mild COVID-19. Study-level findings and limits: There was a balanced CD4/CD8 profile in clones contracting day 15 to 85, and later expanders leaned CD4+. The main location of contracting CD4+ clones was CM and EM, and that of contracting CD8+ clones was EMRA.

TCRdb reprocessed the 5' RACE reads with MiXCR, giving one entry per CDR3 protein. The sample consists of over 35,000 distinct CDR3 sequences, roughly 9.8% of them appearing once. The CDR3 contains 12 residues. The V end lost 6 bases, the J end lost 4 bases, and 6 bases lay between the germline ends. Germline V lookup: CDR1 LNHDA, CDR2 SQIVND (reference sequence). Source material: PBMCs or a T cell subset sorted from them (not recorded which). This rearrangement joins TRBV19 to TRBJ2-2; D uncertain. This clonotype was obtained from an adult woman who had mild COVID-19 (a few samples of this study predate the infection). Cell type and time point are not known. For the CDR3, the DNA is TGTGCCAGTAGATCTCGCACCGGGGAGCTGTTTTTT. Encoded protein: CASRSRTGELFF. Supplemented by reference TRBV19 and TRBJ2-2, the full variable domain reads DGGITQSPKYLFRKEGQNVTLSCEQNLNHDAMYWYRQDPGQGLRLIYYSQIVNDFQKGDIAEGYSVSREKKESFPLTVTSAQKNPTAFYLCASRSRTGELFFGEGSRLTVL.